What follows are 4 T cell receptor beta chains derived from one specimen sequenced in a study of CD8 T cells in ankylosing spondylitis. TCRdb re-called the 5' RACE reads through MiXCR, storing one row per CDR3 protein. The sample includes about 160,000 distinct CDR3 sequences, around 20% of them seen just once. The sample taken for sequencing was blood, either unsorted or a sorted T cell fraction (not recorded which). The receptors here all came from a male donor with ankylosing spondylitis or in good health (not recorded which).

This clonotype was counted many times. The chain joins TRBV20-1 to TRBJ2-6; TRBD2 matches 10 bases. Germline loops: CDR1 DFQATT, CDR2 SNEGSKA (reference sequence). The CDR3 loop spans 18 amino acids. V shed 2 bases and J 1 base; nucleotides not matched to a gene: 8. CDR3 region: CSARTSGTSLSGANVLTF. The CDR3, as DNA: TGCAGTGCTAGAACTAGCGGGACCTCGTTATCTGGGGCCAACGTCCTGACTTTC.

Ten or more counts support this clonotype. The rearrangement links TRBV6-1 to TRBJ2-2; a weak D match, TRBD1 (6 bases). CDR3 length: 16 residues. The germline V and J ends were trimmed by 6 bases and 6 bases, with 20 bases remaining between them. Germline CDR1 MNHNS, CDR2 SASEGT. The CDR3: CASSSKLGGTAGELFF. CDR3 DNA sequence: TGTGCCAGCAGCTCCAAGTTAGGGGGAACTGCCGGGGAGCTGTTTTTT.

V is TRBV29-1 and J is TRBJ2-5; unclear D gene. Germline V lookup: CDR1 SQVTM, CDR2 ANQGSEA. CDR3 size: 14 residues. V was clipped by 7 bases and J by 2 bases, with 17 bases between them. The CDR3 bases are TGCAGCGGGAACCCATTACACGGACAAGAGACCCAGTACTTC. Translating it yields CSGNPLHGQETQYF.

The sample holds many counts of this clonotype. The chain couples TRBV5-1 to TRBJ2-2; TRBD2 is a possible D gene (5 bases). Looked up from germline, CDR1 is SGHRS and CDR2 is YFSETQ. The CDR3 totals 15 residues. V was pared by 4 bases and J by 7 bases, with 17 bases between. CDR3 nucleotide sequence: TGCGCCAGCAGCCCAAAGTGGGAGAAAGACGGGGAGCTGTTTTTT. This encodes CASSPKWEKDGELFF.